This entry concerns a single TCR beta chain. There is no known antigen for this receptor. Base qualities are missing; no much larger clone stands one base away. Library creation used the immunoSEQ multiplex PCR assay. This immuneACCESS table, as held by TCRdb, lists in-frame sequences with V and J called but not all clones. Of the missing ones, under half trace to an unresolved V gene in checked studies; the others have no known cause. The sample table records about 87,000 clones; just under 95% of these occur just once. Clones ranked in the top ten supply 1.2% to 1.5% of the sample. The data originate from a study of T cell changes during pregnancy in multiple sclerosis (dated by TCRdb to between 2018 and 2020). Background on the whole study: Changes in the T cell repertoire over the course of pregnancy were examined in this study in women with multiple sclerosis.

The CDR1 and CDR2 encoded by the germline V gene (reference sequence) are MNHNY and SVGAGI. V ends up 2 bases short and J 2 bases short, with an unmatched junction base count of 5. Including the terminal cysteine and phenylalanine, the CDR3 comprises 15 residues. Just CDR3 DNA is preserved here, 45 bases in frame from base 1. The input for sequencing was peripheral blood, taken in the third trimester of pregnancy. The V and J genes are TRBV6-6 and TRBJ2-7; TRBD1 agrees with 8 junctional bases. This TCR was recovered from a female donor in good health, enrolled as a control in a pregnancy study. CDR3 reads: CASSYATGATYEQYF. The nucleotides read TGTGCCAGCAGTTACGCGACAGGGGCGACCTACGAGCAGTACTTC.